Presented here are 28 T cell receptor beta chains from one specimen sequenced in a study of blood T cell repertoires in COVID-19. Only in-frame clones appear in the TCRdb table, and some are missing; sequencing was by immunoSEQ multiplex PCR. Of 200,000 to 300,000 clones detected, approximately 86% appear once; the ten largest clones hold approximately 0.7%. Source material: peripheral blood. These receptors were collected from a human donor in a cohort sampled during active COVID-19.

The chain is built from TRBV5-4 and TRBJ1-1; 10 bases are shared with TRBD1. V gave up 5 bases and J gave up 5 bases; unmatched junction bases: 12. The V gene's germline CDR1 is SGHNT and CDR2 YYREEE (reference sequence). This CDR3 has 16 residues. The CDR3 loop is CASRVMGQGWKTEAFF. DNA of the CDR3: TGTGCCAGCAGGGTGATGGGACAGGGGTGGAAGACTGAAGCTTTCTTT.

The J gene is TRBJ2-7, the V gene TRBV9, with D maybe TRBD2 (5 bases). CDR3 length equals 15 residues. Germline V gives CDR1 SGDLS, CDR2 YYNGEE. V shed 0 bases and J shed 0 bases, with 10 bases lying between them. Here the CDR3 DNA reads TGTGCCAGCAGCGTAGGGTCGGGGAACTCCTACGAGCAGTACTTC. Translating gives CASSVGSGNSYEQYF.

This rearrangement joins TRBV4-3 to TRBJ2-7; perhaps TRBD1 as D (5 bases). V lost 0 bases and J lost 6, with 15 bases in between. This CDR3 comprises 15 residues. Germline V gene lookup returns CDR1 LGHNA and CDR2 YSLEER. CDR3: CASSQDEGASREQYF. The CDR3 DNA reads as TGCGCCAGCAGCCAAGATGAAGGGGCCTCACGCGAGCAGTACTTC.

The chain has TRBV2 and TRBJ1-2; D is uncertain. The CDR3 totals 16 residues. The V end was cut by 5 bases, the J end by 4 bases, with 20 bases between. Germline V gene data show CDR1 as SNHLY and CDR2 as FYNNEI. The chain's CDR3 is CASSFPTFSGIYGYTF. The CDR3, as DNA: TGTGCCAGCAGTTTTCCGACATTCTCAGGAATCTATGGCTACACCTTC.

The chain couples TRBV6-2 or TRBV6-3 to TRBJ1-1; D is uncertain. Trimming removed 6 bases from V and 0 bases from J, with 14 bases in between. From germline, CDR1 is MNHEY and CDR2 SVGEGT. This CDR3 is built from 15 residues. The CDR3 coding sequence is TGTGCCAGCAGCATGGGTCCGGGGATGAACACTGAAGCTTTCTTT. It translates to CASSMGPGMNTEAFF.

The V and J genes are TRBV12-3 or TRBV12-4 and TRBJ2-7; weak D call: TRBD1 (5 bases). The CDR3 extends over 11 amino acids. Trimming removed 5 bases from V and 9 bases from J, with 11 bases in between. CDR3 in DNA: TGTGCCAGCAGTCAAGACAGACCGCAGTACTTC. The encoded protein is CASSQDRPQYF.

This chain joins TRBV6-6 and TRBJ1-6; 7 bases are shared with TRBD1. The CDR3 runs to 15 residues. V lost 6 bases and J lost 8; bases outside the gene matches: 10. Germline V lookup: CDR1 MNHNY, CDR2 SVGAGI (reference sequence). The CDR3 here is CASRMTGSHYSPLHF. In DNA form, the CDR3 reads TGTGCCAGCAGGATGACAGGGTCCCACTATTCACCCCTCCACTTT.

The rearrangement uses TRBV11-2 and TRBJ1-1; no definite D call. Germline V gene data show CDR1 as SGHAT and CDR2 as FQNNGV. The CDR3 runs 13 residues. Trimming took off 8 bases at V and 6 bases at J, with 16 bases between the two ends. The CDR3 here is CASQRIRYPEAFF. The CDR3 nucleotides are TGTGCCAGCCAGCGGATTCGGTACCCTGAAGCTTTCTTT.

This clone was observed many times. The chain couples TRBV19 to TRBJ2-7, with 7 bases matching TRBD2. J lost 5 bases, V lost 2 bases, and 6 bases had no gene match. The CDR3 contains 14 residues. In germline, CDR1 is LNHDA, CDR2 SQIVND (reference sequence). CDR3 region: CASSITSDPHEQYF. In DNA form, the CDR3 reads TGTGCCAGTAGTATAACTAGCGACCCACACGAGCAGTACTTC.

This chain links TRBV7-2 with TRBJ1-2; no clear D gene. Trimming cost V 5 bases and J 2 bases, with 9 bases left between them. The CDR3 runs to 13 residues. Germline V gives CDR1 SGHTA, CDR2 FQGNSA. DNA of the CDR3: TGTGCCAGCAGCCCATCCGGGAACTATGGCTACACCTTC. As protein: CASSPSGNYGYTF.

The chain uses TRBV30 and TRBJ1-1, with 10 bases that match TRBD1. The CDR3 totals 14 residues. Germline values: CDR1 GTSNPN, CDR2 SVGIG (reference sequence). Unmatched junction bases numbered 5, after V lost 1 base and J lost 6 bases. CDR3 sequence: CAWSGGQGVAEAFF. CDR3 DNA sequence: TGTGCCTGGAGTGGCGGACAGGGGGTGGCTGAAGCTTTCTTT. The entire variable domain, with the rest obtained from reference TRBV30 and TRBJ1-1, is as follows: SQTIHQWPATLVQPVGSPLSLECTVEGTSNPNLYWYRQAAGRGLQLLFYSVGIGQISSEVPQNLSASRPQDRQFILSSKKLLLSDSGFYLCAWSGGQGVAEAFFGQGTRLTVV.

J is TRBJ1-2 and V is TRBV5-1; 7 bases are shared with TRBD1. Germline loops: CDR1 SGHRS, CDR2 YFSETQ. The CDR3 has 15 amino acids. V shed 4 bases, J shed 2 bases, and the junction held 8 bases outside the gene matches. CDR3 in amino acids: CASSLDDRANYGYTF. The CDR3 DNA sequence: TGCGCCAGCAGCCTGGATGACAGGGCGAACTATGGCTACACCTTC.

For the CDR3, the DNA is TGTGCCAGCAGCTTAGGCGGCAGCTCAAAAGAGCAGTTCTTC. As protein: CASSLGGSSKEQFF. The chain employs TRBV7-9 and TRBJ2-1; D call uncertain. CDR1 is SEHNR, CDR2 FQNEAQ, per germline (reference sequence). The ends were cut back, 1 base at V and 10 bases at J, with 14 bases in the middle. CDR3 length: 14 residues. Full variable domain (missing parts from reference TRBV7-9 and TRBJ2-1): DTGVSQNPRHKITKRGQNVTFRCDPISEHNRLYWYRQTLGQGPEFLTYFQNEAQLEKSRLLSDRFSAERPKGSFSTLEIQRTEQGDSAMYLCASSLGGSSKEQFFGPGTRLTVL.

This clone came up once. The rearrangement links TRBV3-1 (or the pseudogene TRBV3-2) to TRBJ1-2; 8 bases agree with TRBD1. CDR3 length: 16 amino acids. The V segment lost 1 base and the J segment 6 bases; nucleotides outside the gene matches: 10. Germline CDR1 reads LGHDT; CDR2 reads YNNKEL (reference sequence). The CDR3 sequence is CASSQVVVRGLNGYTF. CDR3 nucleotides: TGTGCCAGCAGCCAAGTAGTGGTCAGGGGGCTAAATGGCTACACCTTC.

This rearrangement joins TRBV14 to TRBJ2-7; D possibly corresponds to TRBD2 (5 bases). CDR1 SGHDN and CDR2 FVKESK come from the germline V gene. The CDR3 is made up of 16 amino acids. Trimming stripped 1 base from V and 1 base from J, with 14 bases between. The CDR3: CASSQALGLISYEQYF. CDR3 nucleotide sequence: TGTGCCAGCAGCCAAGCCCTCGGACTTATATCCTACGAGCAGTACTTC. Looking up the rest from reference TRBV14 and TRBJ2-7 gives the full variable domain: EAGVTQFPSHSVIEKGQTVTLRCDPISGHDNLYWYRRVMGKEIKFLLHFVKESKQDESGMPNNRFLAERTGGTYSTLKVQPAELEDSGVYFCASSQALGLISYEQYFGPGTRLTVT.

The rearrangement uses TRBV19 and TRBJ1-2; the match to TRBD1 covers 10 bases. The CDR3 extends over 20 amino acids. Trimming removed 7 bases from V and 4 bases from J; junction bases left unmatched: 24. Per germline, CDR1 LNHDA and CDR2 SQIVND (reference sequence). The CDR3 DNA follows: TGTGCCAGTACTCAAATAAGGGGGACAGGGGACGCCGACATTCTCTATGGCTACACCTTC. This translates into CASTQIRGTGDADILYGYTF.

This sequence joins TRBV5-6 and TRBJ2-7; no clear D. The length of the CDR3 is 13 residues. The germline gives CDR1 SGHDT, CDR2 YYEEEE. V shed 4 bases and J shed 1 base, with 9 bases lying between them. The CDR3 protein is CASSHDGSYEQYF. DNA of the CDR3: TGTGCCAGCAGCCACGACGGGTCCTACGAGCAGTACTTC.

This chain links TRBV30 with TRBJ1-2; perhaps TRBD1 as D (6 bases). Trimming stripped 2 bases from V and 8 bases from J, with 15 bases between. CDR1 and CDR2 (germline): GTSNPN, SVGIG (reference sequence). This CDR3 has 13 amino acids. CDR3 in DNA: TGTGCCTGGAGTCGGTACAGGGCACAGGGCTACACCTTC. This encodes CAWSRYRAQGYTF.

The CDR3 here is CASSPEVNTEAFF. The CDR3 DNA follows: TGTGCCAGCTCACCGGAGGTGAACACTGAAGCTTTCTTT. V usage is TRBV18 and J usage is TRBJ1-1; D gene ambiguous. Germline lookup yields CDR1 KGHSH and CDR2 LQKENI. Trimming left V 3 bases short and J 0 bases short, with 5 bases between. The CDR3 is made up of 13 amino acids.

The chain employs TRBV3-1 (or the pseudogene TRBV3-2) and TRBJ1-6; D not resolved. V was trimmed by 4 bases and J by 0 bases, leaving 10 bases between them. The CDR3 runs 16 residues. CDR1 and CDR2 (germline): LGHDT, YNNKEL (reference sequence). In nucleotides, the CDR3 is TGTGCCAGCAGCCCTCCGCCGGGCTCCTATAATTCACCCCTCCACTTT. It specifies CASSPPPGSYNSPLHF.

J is TRBJ2-7 and V is TRBV14; 10 positions match TRBD2. The CDR3 runs to 19 residues. V shed 1 base and J 1 base; nucleotides not matched to a gene: 13. CDR1 is SGHDN and CDR2 is FVKESK in the germline V gene. DNA for the CDR3: TGTGCCAGCAGCCAAGGATGGCGAACTAGCGGGGTTCCTTCCTACGAGCAGTACTTC. This codes for CASSQGWRTSGVPSYEQYF.

This chain uses TRBV18 with TRBJ2-4; no definite D call. Germline-derived CDR1 and CDR2 are KGHSH and LQKENI. The CDR3 has 16 residues. Trimming left V 6 bases short and J 6 bases short, with 21 bases between. The CDR3 region has the DNA TGTGCCAGCTCTGACCCCTCGGGTCGGTACGGAAACATTCAGTACTTC. Its translation: CASSDPSGRYGNIQYF.

The V call is TRBV9, the J call TRBJ1-2; 10 positions match TRBD1. Germline V gives CDR1 SGDLS, CDR2 YYNGEE. V shed 3 bases and J 6 bases; nucleotides not matched to a gene: 8. The CDR3 totals 15 residues. CDR3 amino acids: CASSAGDRGMDGYTF. CDR3 DNA sequence: TGTGCCAGCAGCGCGGGGGACAGGGGTATGGATGGCTACACCTTC.

This chain joins TRBV11-2 and TRBJ2-7, with 9 positions matching TRBD1. The CDR3 runs 14 residues. The V gene's germline CDR1 is SGHAT and CDR2 FQNNGV. The J segment lost 6 bases and the V segment lost 3 bases, leaving 6 bases of the junction unmatched. CDR3 sequence: CASSLDRGSAEQYF. CDR3 DNA sequence: TGTGCCAGCAGCTTGGACAGGGGTTCAGCCGAGCAGTACTTC.

The J gene is TRBJ2-1, the V gene TRBV4-2, with 10 bases matching TRBD2. This CDR3 spans 17 amino acids. Per the germline V gene, CDR1 is LGHNA and CDR2 is YNFKEQ. V lost 1 base and J lost 4; bases outside the gene matches: 7. CDR3 DNA sequence: TGTGCCAGCAGCCAAGTTCGGACTAGCGGAGCTTACAATGAGCAGTTCTTC. Translating gives CASSQVRTSGAYNEQFF.

CDR3 sequence reads: CASRPGLGNTDTQYF. The CDR3 nucleotides read TGTGCCAGCAGACCGGGACTAGGGAACACAGATACGCAGTATTTT. The V gene is TRBV5-4, the J gene TRBJ2-3; 8 nucleotides agree with TRBD2. J was trimmed by 2 bases and V by 5 bases; bases with no gene match: 7. Germline V lookup: CDR1 SGHNT, CDR2 YYREEE (reference sequence). The CDR3 covers 15 residues.

The chain carries TRBV27 and TRBJ2-5, with D tentatively TRBD2 (6 bases). V gave up 8 bases and J gave up 1 base, with 14 bases separating them. Germline V lookup: CDR1 MNHEY, CDR2 SMNVEV (reference sequence). This CDR3 contains 14 residues. The CDR3: CASPHGEAQETQYF. CDR3 DNA: TGTGCCAGCCCCCACGGGGAGGCCCAAGAGACCCAGTACTTC.

This clone has a single count. The V gene is TRBV6-2 or TRBV6-3, the J gene TRBJ1-1; weak D call: TRBD1 (6 bases). Trimming cost V 5 bases and J 2 bases, with 15 bases left between them. The CDR3 is 15 residues long. Germline CDR1 is MNHEY and CDR2 is SVGEGT. CDR3 in amino acids: CASSAGGAPNTEAFF. Here the CDR3 DNA reads TGTGCCAGCAGTGCGGGGGGGGCCCCAAACACTGAAGCTTTCTTT.